These T cell receptor beta chains were read from a single sample in a study of T cells in Graves' hyperthyroidism and ophthalmopathy. MiXCR, run by TCRdb on the multiplex PCR reads, gives a single entry per CDR3 protein. The sample holds over 300,000 distinct CDR3 sequences, about 14% seen once. Sequenced sample: blood. The receptors were sampled from a woman between 55 and 75 years old with Graves' hyperthyroidism. The CDR3 runs from the conserved cysteine through the conserved F or W. The D gene is left open where the match is weak. Not all rows give a size; the values are once, few, many and, for expanded clones, a class.

d_call	v_call	clone_size	j_call	cdr3_nt	cdr3_aa
.	TRBV5-1	many	TRBJ2-3	TGCGCCAGCAGCTTGGATCCCAGCACAGATACGCAGTATTTT	CASSLDPSTDTQYF
TRBD2	TRBV27	many	TRBJ2-1	TGTGCCAGCAGTACTAGCGGTTTCCGCAATGAGCAGTTCTTC	CASSTSGFRNEQFF
TRBD1	TRBV5-1	.	TRBJ1-1	TGCGCCAGCAAACGGAACGTTTTCGGGACAGAGAACACTGAAGCTTTCTTT	CASKRNVFGTENTEAFF
TRBD2	TRBV5-1	many	TRBJ2-1	TGCGCCAGCAGCTTTTCGGGAGGGCCGGATGAGCAGTTCTTC	CASSFSGGPDEQFF
.	TRBV18	many	TRBJ2-1	TGTGCCAGCTCACCTGAATATAGCGGCAATGAGCAGTTCTTC	CASSPEYSGNEQFF
.	TRBV6-2/TRBV6-3	.	TRBJ2-6	TGTGCCAGCATGAGGGGGGAGTCCGGGGCCAACGTCCTGACTTTC	CASMRGESGANVLTF
.	TRBV3-1	few	TRBJ2-1	TGTGCCAGCAGCCATGGGACGAACTCCTACAATGAGCAGTTCTTC	CASSHGTNSYNEQFF
.	TRBV27	many	TRBJ1-6	TGTGCCAGCAGTGACCTACGGTACTCCTATAATTCACCCCTCCACTTT	CASSDLRYSYNSPLHF
.	TRBV27	few	TRBJ2-7	TGTGCCAGCCAAGGGGGGGGGGAGCAGTACTTC	CASQGGGEQYF
.	TRBV20-1	many	TRBJ2-1	TGCAGTGCTCAAAGTTCGCGGGGGCTATACAATGAGCAGTTCTTC	CSAQSSRGLYNEQFF
.	TRBV29-1	.	TRBJ1-1	TGCAGCGCTTGGGACGGAGCGAACACTGAAGCTTTCTTT	CSAWDGANTEAFF
.	TRBV14	many	TRBJ2-5	TGTGCCAGCAGCCAAGGGGTACTTCAAGAGACCCAGTACTTC	CASSQGVLQETQYF
TRBD2	TRBV12-3/TRBV12-4	many	TRBJ2-5	TGTGCCAGCAGTTTTGAACTAGCGGGAGCACGGGAGACCCAGTACTTC	CASSFELAGARETQYF
.	TRBV27	many	TRBJ2-3	TGTGCCAGCAGTCCCTTCGTCAGCCGGTCAGATACGCAGTATTTT	CASSPFVSRSDTQYF
.	TRBV20-1	many	TRBJ2-3	TGCAGTGTGTCGACCCTACTTACCTTTAGGCCAGATACGCAGTATTTT	CSVSTLLTFRPDTQYF
TRBD1	TRBV18	.	TRBJ2-1	TGTGCCAGCTCACCCCAGACCGGGACAGGGGGTTACAATGAGCAGTTCTTC	CASSPQTGTGGYNEQFF
.	TRBV12-3/TRBV12-4	many	TRBJ2-3	TGTGCCAGCAGTATACCAGGGGAGCAGTGGACAGATACGCAGTATTTT	CASSIPGEQWTDTQYF
.	TRBV6-2/TRBV6-3	few	TRBJ1-5	TGTGCCAGCAGTTACTCCAGCGGGGGGGCTAGCAATCAGCCCCAGCATTTT	CASSYSSGGASNQPQHF
TRBD1	TRBV7-9	.	TRBJ2-5	TGTGCCAGCAGCGAGATTAGGGGGCAGGGAGAGACCCAGTACTTC	CASSEIRGQGETQYF
.	TRBV3-1	many	TRBJ2-1	TGTGCCAGCAGCCCCATGATCGGGCCCTACAATGAGCAGTTCTTC	CASSPMIGPYNEQFF
TRBD2	TRBV5-1	many	TRBJ2-4	TGCGCCAGCAGCTTGGAGGTAGCGGGAGGGAACATTCAGTACTTC	CASSLEVAGGNIQYF
.	TRBV18	many	TRBJ1-1	TGTGCCAGCTCACCAGGCAGGGGAGATATTGAAGCTTTCTTT	CASSPGRGDIEAFF
.	TRBV24-1	.	TRBJ1-5	TGTGCCACCAGTCGCCGGGCGGGGCAGCCCCAGCATTTT	CATSRRAGQPQHF
TRBD2	TRBV4-1	.	TRBJ2-1	TGCGCCAGCAGCCGGTCGACTAGCGGGAGGCCCCTTGGGCAGTTCTTC	CASSRSTSGRPLGQFF
.	TRBV5-1	.	TRBJ1-6	TGCGCCAGCAGCTTGGGAGTTGGGGACGGGAGTTCACCCCTCCACTTT	CASSLGVGDGSSPLHF
.	TRBV27	.	TRBJ2-7	TGTGCCAGCAGTTTAATTGCAGGAAATACCTACGAGCAGTACTTC	CASSLIAGNTYEQYF
TRBD2	TRBV5-4	few	TRBJ2-7	TGTGCCAGCAGCTGGGGACTAGCGGGAGGGTCCTACGAGCAGTACTTC	CASSWGLAGGSYEQYF
TRBD1	TRBV29-1	many	TRBJ1-5	TGCAGCGTTGGGGCCGAGGGGGCTAGCAATCAGCCCCAGCATTTT	CSVGAEGASNQPQHF
.	TRBV2	.	TRBJ1-3	TGTGCCAGCAGAGAAGATAGCTCTGGAAACACCATATATTTT	CASREDSSGNTIYF
TRBD1	TRBV29-1	.	TRBJ2-5	TGCAGCGTTGACACTCTGGGACAGGGCCAAGAGACCCAGTACTTC	CSVDTLGQGQETQYF
TRBD1	TRBV3-1	many	TRBJ2-1	TGTGCCAGCAGCCGGCGACAGGGTGGCAATGAGCAGTTCTTC	CASSRRQGGNEQFF
TRBD2	TRBV12-3/TRBV12-4	many	TRBJ2-7	TGTGCCAGCAGATCGACTAGCGGGATATACGAGCAGTACTTC	CASRSTSGIYEQYF
TRBD1	TRBV14	many	TRBJ1-2	TGTGCCAGCAGCCAGCCTGGACAGGCCTACTATGGCTACACCTTC	CASSQPGQAYYGYTF
.	TRBV11-2	.	TRBJ2-1	TGTGCCAGCAAACTGACAGCATTCTCCTACAATGAGCAGTTCTTC	CASKLTAFSYNEQFF
.	TRBV15	.	TRBJ2-5	TGTGCCACCAGCAGATTGGTGTCGGGAGAAGAGACCCAGTACTTC	CATSRLVSGEETQYF
.	TRBV18	many	TRBJ1-1	TGTGCCAGCTCACCACCCACTGGAGGGGCCCTGAACACTGAAGCTTTCTTT	CASSPPTGGALNTEAFF